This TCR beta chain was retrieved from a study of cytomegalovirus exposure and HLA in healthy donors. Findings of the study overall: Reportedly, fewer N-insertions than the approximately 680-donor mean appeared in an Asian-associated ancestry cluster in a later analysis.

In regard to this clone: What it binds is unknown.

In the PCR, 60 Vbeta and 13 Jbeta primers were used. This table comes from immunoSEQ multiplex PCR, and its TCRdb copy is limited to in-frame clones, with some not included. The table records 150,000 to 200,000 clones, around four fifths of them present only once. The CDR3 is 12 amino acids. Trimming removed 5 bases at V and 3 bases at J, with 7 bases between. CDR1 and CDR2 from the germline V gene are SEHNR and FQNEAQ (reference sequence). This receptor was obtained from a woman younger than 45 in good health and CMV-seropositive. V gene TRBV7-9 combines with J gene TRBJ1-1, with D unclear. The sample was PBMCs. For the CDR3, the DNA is TGTGCCAGCAGCCCCCAGGACACTGAAGCTTTCTTT. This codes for CASSPQDTEAFF.